These T cell receptor beta chains were read from a single sample in a study of cytomegalovirus exposure and HLA in healthy donors. TCRdb's copy holds only in-frame clones and misses some; the assay was immunoSEQ multiplex PCR. This table holds under 150,000 clones, roughly 77% found once. The material sequenced was PBMCs. Receptors originate from a woman in her thirties or forties in good health and CMV-seropositive. Each CDR3 is given with its conserved first and last residue. D genes are given only for firm matches. Some rows mark clone size as missing; the rest say once, few, many or name a class of expanded clone.

>-|TRBJ2-5|TRBV5-4|TRBD1
CASSPGQGQYF
TGTGCCAGCAGCCCGGGACAGGGCCAGTACTTC
>-|TRBJ2-1|TRBV25-1|-
CASMGPDEQFF
TGTGCCAGCATGGGGCCCGATGAGCAGTTCTTC
>-|TRBJ1-4|TRBV10-3|-
CATAPGEAEKLFF
TGTGCCACCGCTCCGGGTGAGGCTGAAAAACTGTTTTTT
>-|TRBJ2-5|TRBV7-9|TRBD2
CASSLSRGGETQYF
TGTGCCAGCAGCCTAAGTCGGGGGGGAGAGACCCAGTACTTC
>-|TRBJ1-5|TRBV14|TRBD1
CASSPSGQGRDSQPQHF
TGTGCCAGCAGCCCTAGTGGACAGGGCAGGGATAGTCAGCCCCAGCATTTT
>-|TRBJ2-7|TRBV10-3|TRBD2
CAISDLAGVYEQYF
TGTGCCATCAGTGACCTAGCGGGAGTTTACGAGCAGTACTTC
>-|TRBJ2-1|TRBV13|TRBD2
CASTPGTNQYNEQFF
TGTGCCAGTACCCCCGGGACTAACCAGTACAATGAGCAGTTCTTC
>-|TRBJ1-1|TRBV28|TRBD1
CASSLAGGHTEAFF
TGTGCCAGCAGCTTAGCAGGGGGCCACACTGAAGCTTTCTTT
>-|TRBJ2-7|TRBV6-6|TRBD2
CASSSQREDDYEQYF
TGTGCCAGCAGTTCTCAGCGGGAGGACGATTACGAACAGTACTTC
>-|TRBJ2-1|TRBV7-3|TRBD2
CASSGLAGTNEQFF
TGTGCCAGCAGTGGACTAGCGGGAACCAATGAGCAGTTCTTC
>-|TRBJ2-1|TRBV6-1|TRBD2
CASSETTSGPYNEQFF
TGTGCCAGCAGCGAAACGACTAGCGGCCCCTACAATGAGCAGTTCTTC
>few|TRBJ2-7|TRBV27|-
CASSLFGGAPEQYF
TGTGCCAGCAGTTTATTTGGGGGGGCTCCCGAGCAGTACTTC
>-|TRBJ2-4|TRBV5-1|-
CASSLEPGLVAKNIQYF
TGCGCCAGCAGCTTGGAGCCAGGGCTAGTCGCCAAAAACATTCAGTACTTC
>once|TRBJ2-1|TRBV11-2|TRBD2
CASSPSGRGEQFF
TGTGCCAGCAGCCCCAGCGGGAGGGGCGAGCAGTTCTTC
>few|TRBJ2-7|TRBV9|TRBD2
CASSSTLSSGSPHEQYF
TGTGCCAGCAGTTCAACTCTTAGCAGCGGGAGTCCCCACGAGCAGTACTTC
>-|TRBJ1-5|TRBV2|TRBD1
CASSEFQGVNNQPQHF
TGTGCCAGCAGTGAATTCCAGGGGGTGAACAATCAGCCCCAGCATTTT
>-|TRBJ1-2|TRBV20-1|-
CSARAGGGYTF
TGCAGTGCTAGAGCCGGAGGCGGCTACACCTTC
>-|TRBJ2-3|TRBV7-2|TRBD2
CASSLGQLATDTQYF
TGTGCCAGCAGCTTAGGTCAACTAGCGACAGATACGCAGTATTTT
>-|TRBJ1-4|TRBV11-1|TRBD1
CASSLVLGVGTGGEKLFF
TGTGCCAGCAGCTTAGTATTGGGCGTAGGGACAGGGGGCGAAAAACTGTTTTTT